This TCR beta chain was obtained from a study of OX40 agonist ivuxolimab in advanced cancers. Background on the study: The diagnoses of dose-escalation patients were hepatocellular carcinoma, melanoma, renal cell or head and neck cancer. A mean age of around 60 years, range about 23 to 90, was recorded, and about 83% were male. Findings of the study overall: Normalized T-cell clonal expansion was also low in a subset of nonresponders. Antigen targets of the expanded peripheral T cells went undetermined.

Assay used: immunoSEQ multiplex PCR; TCRdb lists only in-frame clones, some missing. The repertoire consists of 100,000 to 140,000 clones, with 75% to 95% occurring once and the leading ten covering around 1.2%. CDR1 and CDR2 from the germline V gene are MNHEY and SMNVEV (reference sequence). The CDR3 length is 14 residues. V gave up 0 bases and J gave up 8 bases, with 13 bases separating them. About this clone itself: Its cognate antigen is unknown.

The chain is built from TRBV27 and TRBJ1-1; D is unresolved. The source material was CD4+ or CD8+ T cells sorted from blood, sampled in a trial of the OX40 agonist ivuxolimab. This TCR came from an adult with an advanced solid tumor such as melanoma, head and neck, liver or kidney cancer. CDR3 in DNA: TGTGCCAGCAGTTTATCATCAAGGAGCCAAGAAGCTTTCTTT. Residues: CASSLSSRSQEAFF.